This passage covers 32 T cell receptor beta chains from one sample sequenced in a study of early T cells in non-severe SARS-CoV-2 infection. TCRdb ran MiXCR on the 5' RACE reads and lists one entry per CDR3 protein. This sample carries under 85,000 distinct CDR3 sequences, roughly 10% of them seen once, and the ten largest clones take about 6.1%. The sequenced material came from whole blood. The source is an adult who was a healthcare worker with PCR-confirmed SARS-CoV-2 infection or an uninfected control (not recorded which).

This clonotype has a count of ten or more. V usage is TRBV4-2 and J usage is TRBJ1-5; D uncertain. The CDR3 extends over 18 amino acids. The germline gives CDR1 LGHNA, CDR2 YNFKEQ. Trimming took off 0 bases at V and 1 base at J, with 16 bases between the two ends. The DNA for the CDR3 is TGTGCCAGCAGCCAAGATACGAGAGCCCCCGGGAGCAATCAGCCCCAGCATTTT. It translates to CASSQDTRAPGSNQPQHF.

This rearrangement joins TRBV5-1 to TRBJ2-1; weak D call: TRBD1 (6 bases). The CDR3 spans 15 residues. Germline V CDR1 and CDR2: SGHRS, YFSETQ. Trimming took 2 bases from V and 6 from J, leaving 15 bases between them. The DNA of the CDR3 is TGCGCCAGCAGCTTCACAGGGCCCCCCGCCAATGAGCAGTTCTTC. It is translated as CASSFTGPPANEQFF.

This chain links TRBV29-1 with TRBJ2-3, with 7 bases fitting TRBD2. Trimming cost V 3 bases and J 5 bases; bases outside gene matches: 8. Germline CDR1 is SQVTM and CDR2 is ANQGSEA. The CDR3 has 14 amino acids. Here the CDR3 DNA reads TGCAGCGTTGAGGCTAGCGGAGGAGTAGATACGCAGTATTTT. This encodes CSVEASGGVDTQYF.

The chain has TRBV18 and TRBJ2-7; no definite D call. The CDR3 length is 14 residues. Germline assignment: CDR1 KGHSH and CDR2 LQKENI. V lost 3 bases to trimming and J lost 5 bases, with 14 bases between them. CDR3 nucleotides: TGTGCCAGCTCACCGAGGACCCCACTGGACGAGCAGTACTTC. Protein sequence: CASSPRTPLDEQYF. Full variable domain (rest looked up from reference TRBV18 and TRBJ2-7): NAGVMQNPRHLVRRRGQEARLRCSPMKGHSHVYWYRQLPEEGLKFMVYLQKENIIDESGMPKERFSAEFPKEGPSILRIQQVVRGDSAAYFCASSPRTPLDEQYFGPGTRLTVT.

V gene TRBV20-1 combines with J gene TRBJ2-1; possible D gene TRBD1, 6 bases. V gave up 0 bases and J gave up 0 bases, with 6 bases separating them. Looked up from germline, CDR1 is DFQATT and CDR2 is SNEGSKA (reference sequence). This CDR3 region has 14 residues. The CDR3 DNA is TGCAGTGCTAGAGAACAGGGCTCCTACAATGAGCAGTTCTTC. Amino acids: CSAREQGSYNEQFF.

The table lists this clonotype with a few counts. The rearrangement uses TRBV6-1 and TRBJ1-1, with D possibly TRBD1 on 6 matching bases. The CDR3 runs 14 residues. V dropped 4 bases and J dropped 0 bases, with 9 bases sitting between them. CDR1 MNHNS and CDR2 SASEGT come from the germline V gene. The CDR3 protein is CASSAGEVNTEAFF. For the CDR3, the DNA is TGTGCCAGCAGTGCAGGGGAGGTGAACACTGAAGCTTTCTTT.

Worth noting for this clonotype: Since a much larger clone is just one base distant, this may be a read error. The DNA for the CDR3 is TGTGCCAGCAGGCAAGCTCTAGCGGGGGATACGCAGTATTTT. Protein product: CASRQALAGDTQYF. The gene calls are TRBV4-2 and TRBJ2-3; TRBD2 agrees at 9 bases. This CDR3 is built from 14 residues. Germline values: CDR1 LGHNA, CDR2 YNFKEQ.

V is TRBV7-2 and J is TRBJ1-4, with D possibly TRBD1 on 6 matching bases. CDR3 length: 16 amino acids. V gave up 2 bases and J gave up 8 bases, with 18 bases separating them. From germline, CDR1 is SGHTA and CDR2 FQGNSA. The CDR3 reads CASSLNRGGEGEKLFF. Here the CDR3 DNA reads TGTGCCAGCAGCTTAAATCGAGGGGGGGAGGGAGAAAAACTGTTTTTT.

This clonotype has a handful of counts. The V and J genes are TRBV5-1 and TRBJ2-2; D ambiguous. Trimming left V 1 base short and J 9 bases short, with 4 bases between. Germline loops: CDR1 SGHRS, CDR2 YFSETQ. There are 11 residues in the CDR3. The CDR3: CASSLTRELFF. CDR3 coding DNA: TGCGCCAGCAGCTTGACGAGGGAGCTGTTTTTT. Looking up the rest from reference TRBV5-1 and TRBJ2-2 gives the full variable domain: KAGVTQTPRYLIKTRGQQVTLSCSPISGHRSVSWYQQTPGQGLQFLFEYFSETQRNKGNFPGRFSGRQFSNSRSEMNVSTLELGDSALYLCASSLTRELFFGEGSRLTVL.

This chain joins TRBV5-5 and TRBJ1-1; TRBD1 aligns across 7 bases. The germline CDR1 and CDR2 sequences are SGHKS and YYEKEE (reference sequence). CDR3 length equals 15 residues. With 4 bases clipped from V and 0 bases from J, the junction kept 6 bases outside the gene matches. The CDR3: CASSMTGTLNTEAFF. The CDR3 region has the DNA TGTGCCAGCAGCATGACAGGGACCTTGAACACTGAAGCTTTCTTT.

This chain joins TRBV4-3 and TRBJ2-3, with TRBD2 matching 11 bases. Germline loops: CDR1 LGHNA, CDR2 YSLEER. V lost 3 bases to trimming and J lost 0 bases; unmatched junction nucleotides: 5. The CDR3 spans 17 residues. The CDR3 spells CASSQAGTSGSTDTQYF. CDR3 DNA sequence: TGCGCCAGCAGCCAGGCCGGGACTAGCGGCAGCACAGATACGCAGTATTTT.

The chain is built from TRBV7-9 and TRBJ2-7; D could derive from TRBD1 or TRBD2 (6 bases each). This CDR3 has 14 residues. Trimming removed 3 bases from V and 7 bases from J, with 16 bases in between. The germline V gene has CDR1 SEHNR and CDR2 FQNEAQ (reference sequence). In DNA, the CDR3 is TGTGCCAGCAGCTTCACGGGGGCGGGTCAGGAGCAGTACTTC. Encoded protein: CASSFTGAGQEQYF. Full variable domain (missing parts from reference TRBV7-9 and TRBJ2-7): DTGVSQNPRHKITKRGQNVTFRCDPISEHNRLYWYRQTLGQGPEFLTYFQNEAQLEKSRLLSDRFSAERPKGSFSTLEIQRTEQGDSAMYLCASSFTGAGQEQYFGPGTRLTVT.

This clonotype was recorded many times. The chain combines TRBV9 with TRBJ2-3; 8 nucleotides line up with TRBD2. Germline CDR1 SGDLS, CDR2 YYNGEE. The CDR3 extends over 15 amino acids. Trimming cost V 5 bases and J 6 bases; bases outside gene matches: 11. CDR3 DNA: TGTGCCAGCAGTCCAAAGCGGGAGAAATCCGATACGCAGTATTTT. It specifies CASSPKREKSDTQYF.

In its sample, this clonotype was seen many times. The chain is built from TRBV10-3 and TRBJ2-7, with D perhaps TRBD1 (5 bases). The CDR3 is 13 residues long. Germline CDR1 is ENHRY and CDR2 is SYGVKD. Trimming cost V 7 bases and J 2 bases, with 12 bases left between them. The CDR3: CAIKAGKTYEQYF. CDR3 nucleotide sequence: TGTGCCATCAAGGCAGGGAAAACCTACGAGCAGTACTTC.

This clonotype was observed many times. V usage is TRBV20-1 and J usage is TRBJ2-5, with D unclear. The CDR3 sequence is 12 residues long. The V end was cut by 3 bases, the J end by 2 bases, with 7 bases between. Germline V gene sequence: CDR1 DFQATT, CDR2 SNEGSKA (reference sequence). CDR3 amino acids: CSASPQQETQYF. CDR3 sequence (DNA): TGCAGTGCTAGTCCCCAGCAAGAGACCCAGTACTTC.

This clonotype was observed at least ten times. The chain couples TRBV20-1 to TRBJ2-3, with D unclear. V lost 1 base to trimming and J lost 2 bases, with 7 bases between them. This CDR3 contains 13 residues. CDR1 is DFQATT and CDR2 is SNEGSKA in the germline V gene (reference sequence). The CDR3 DNA reads TGCAGTGCTAGAGGGGCCGCCACAGATACGCAGTATTTT. Translating gives CSARGAATDTQYF.

This clonotype was detected only once. The gene calls are TRBV6-5 and TRBJ2-3; no definite D call. Germline CDR1 and CDR2: MNHEY and SVGAGI. Trimming took 6 bases from V and 3 from J, leaving 16 bases between them. This CDR3 has 15 residues. In nucleotides, the CDR3 is TGTGCCAGCAGGGGATCCGCGCGGTGGACAGATACGCAGTATTTT. As protein: CASRGSARWTDTQYF.

The chain has TRBV2 and TRBJ2-6; tentative D call: TRBD1 (5 bases). The V gene's germline CDR1 is SNHLY and CDR2 FYNNEI. The CDR3 is made up of 16 amino acids. V was cut by 9 bases and J by 2 bases, with 17 bases left in between. This CDR3 is CASTQSGRAGANVLTF. The CDR3 coding sequence is TGTGCCAGTACTCAATCAGGGCGCGCTGGGGCCAACGTCCTGACTTTC.

This clonotype was seen at least ten times. The rearrangement uses TRBV5-1 and TRBJ2-7, with D unclear. Germline V gives CDR1 SGHRS, CDR2 YFSETQ. The CDR3 extends over 11 amino acids. The V end was cut by 1 base, the J end by 4 bases, with 3 bases between. CDR3 sequence: CASSLTYEQYF. DNA of the CDR3: TGCGCCAGCAGCTTGACGTACGAGCAGTACTTC.

This rearrangement joins TRBV11-1 to TRBJ2-1; 8 bases match TRBD1. The CDR3 spans 15 residues. Germline V gene sequence: CDR1 SGHAT, CDR2 FQDESV (reference sequence). V gave up 5 bases and J gave up 2 bases; unmatched junction bases: 5. CDR3 sequence: CASSPQGATYNEQFF. Here the CDR3 DNA reads TGTGCCAGCAGCCCTCAGGGGGCGACCTACAATGAGCAGTTCTTC.

This chain joins TRBV20-1 and TRBJ2-7, with a tentative D call TRBD1 (7 bases). This CDR3 contains 14 residues. The germline gives CDR1 DFQATT, CDR2 SNEGSKA (reference sequence). The chain's CDR3 is CSATLDRDLDEQYF. The CDR3 nucleotides read TGCAGCGCCACTCTCGACAGGGACTTGGACGAGCAGTACTTC.

The chain couples TRBV3-1 to TRBJ2-7; tentative D call: TRBD2 (6 bases). The length of the CDR3 is 13 residues. Trimming took off 6 bases at V and 6 bases at J, with 15 bases between the two ends. The V gene's germline CDR1 is LGHDT and CDR2 YNNKEL (reference sequence). The CDR3 coding sequence is TGTGCCAGCAGTACCAATCGGCGGGGCGAGCAGTACTTC. Translation gives CASSTNRRGEQYF.

This chain connects TRBV4-1 to TRBJ1-4, with 7 bases lining up with TRBD1. Germline V lookup: CDR1 MGHRA, CDR2 YSYEKL. With 4 bases clipped from V and 6 bases from J, the junction kept 5 bases outside the gene matches. The CDR3 sequence is 14 residues long. The DNA for the CDR3 is TGCGCCAGCAGCCTACGGACAGGCGATGAAAAACTGTTTTTT. Its protein product is CASSLRTGDEKLFF.

The table lists this clonotype with many counts. V gene TRBV6-1 combines with J gene TRBJ2-1, with TRBD2 matching over 10 bases. From germline, CDR1 is MNHNS and CDR2 SASEGT. The CDR3 runs 16 residues. V dropped 6 bases and J dropped 4; count of bases not matched to a gene: 9. CDR3 nucleotide sequence: TGTGCCAGCAGGCCGGGACTAGCGACCTTTTACAATGAGCAGTTCTTC. It specifies CASRPGLATFYNEQFF.

This clonotype was detected ten times or more. The genes are TRBV6-1 and TRBJ2-5; D gene unclear. Germline V gives CDR1 MNHNS, CDR2 SASEGT. This CDR3 has 13 amino acids. V lost 4 bases to trimming and J lost 1 base, with 7 bases between them. The CDR3 nucleotides are TGTGCCAGCAGTGGGAACAGCCAAGAGACCCAGTACTTC. It encodes CASSGNSQETQYF.

The sample holds a few counts of this clonotype. The chain employs TRBV11-3 and TRBJ2-1, with no clear D. There are 13 residues in the CDR3. Germline V gives CDR1 SGHNT, CDR2 YENEEA. V lost 5 bases, J lost 8 bases, and 13 bases lay in between. The DNA of the CDR3 is TGTGCCAGCAGCATATCTGTGCGCGATGAGCAGTTCTTC. Translation gives CASSISVRDEQFF.

This clonotype showed up just a few times. This chain connects TRBV6-5 to TRBJ2-7, with D perhaps TRBD1 (6 bases). This CDR3 is built from 15 residues. From germline, CDR1 is MNHEY and CDR2 SVGAGI. Between the trimmed V and J ends, which lost 4 bases and 2 bases, there was a span of 15 bases. For the CDR3, the DNA is TGTGCCAGCAGTTGGACCCGGGACACCGCCTACGAGCAGTACTTC. Amino acids: CASSWTRDTAYEQYF.

The chain uses TRBV6-6 and TRBJ2-1; TRBD1 aligns across 9 bases. J was trimmed by 7 bases and V by 2 bases; bases with no gene match: 3. Germline V gene lookup returns CDR1 MNHNY and CDR2 SVGAGI (reference sequence). The length of the CDR3 is 14 residues. The CDR3 DNA reads as TGTGCCAGCAGTTACGAGGGACAGGGAAATGAGCAGTTCTTC. Its protein is CASSYEGQGNEQFF.

This clonotype has ten or more counts. The chain couples TRBV20-1 to TRBJ2-1; 9 bases align to TRBD2. This CDR3 has 14 amino acids. From germline, CDR1 is DFQATT and CDR2 SNEGSKA (reference sequence). The junction had 9 bases not matched to a gene; V was cut back by 5 bases and J by 7 bases. CDR3 protein: CSASTLAGFNEQFF. CDR3 nucleotide sequence: TGCAGTGCTTCAACGCTAGCGGGGTTTAATGAGCAGTTCTTC.

This clonotype has at least ten counts. The chain is built from TRBV29-1 and TRBJ2-1, with 7 bases aligning to TRBD1. Trimming took 7 bases from V and 8 from J; bases not matched to a gene: 11. Germline V gives CDR1 SQVTM, CDR2 ANQGSEA. This CDR3 has 13 residues. The CDR3 DNA is TGCAGCGAAAGACAGGGTTCTCGCGATGAGCAGTTCTTC. It is translated as CSERQGSRDEQFF.

This clonotype showed up many times. The chain uses TRBV12-3 or TRBV12-4 and TRBJ1-1; no clear D. V was pared by 0 bases and J by 0 bases, with 2 bases between. The CDR3 is 13 amino acids. The CDR3 region is CASSLALNTEAFF. The CDR3 DNA follows: TGTGCCAGCAGTTTAGCTCTGAACACTGAAGCTTTCTTT.

The chain is built from TRBV27 and TRBJ2-3; D is uncertain. The germline gives CDR1 MNHEY, CDR2 SMNVEV (reference sequence). The V and J ends lost 6 bases and 4 bases respectively, with 14 bases between them. This CDR3 is 14 amino acids long. Written as DNA, the CDR3 is TGTGCCAGCAGCCGAGTCAACCTCCCAGATACGCAGTATTTT. This sequence encodes CASSRVNLPDTQYF.